The present T cell receptor (beta chain) was sequenced within a study of Ad26.COV2.S vaccination and SARS-CoV-2 variants (dated by TCRdb to about 2021). Concerning the study at large: Donors in the vaccine arm were drawn from COV1001, a multicentre, randomized, double-blind, placebo-controlled phase I-IIa trial testing Ad26.COV2.S in healthy adults. Trial participants were randomized into five groups of five, in which low-dose or high-dose Ad26.COV2.S was given once or twice, or placebo was given on both occasions. TCRbeta repertoire sequencing was used to assess the specificity and breadth of SARS-CoV-2-reactive T cell receptors after Ad26.COV2.S vaccination. Blinding of investigators to trial group allocation was maintained during experiments and outcome assessment. A total of around 32 samples were included in the TCR-sequenced set, comprising 19 Ad26.COV2.S vaccine recipients, 5 placebo recipients and 8 SARS-CoV-2 convalescent individuals. Ad26.COV2.S was administered intramuscularly at 5 x 10^10 or 1 x 10^11 viral particles, either as a single shot or as two shots given 56 days apart. The investigation overall reported the following: Comparing responses between vaccine doses or regimens was not something the study was powered to do. It was noted by the authors that total T cell responses may have been underestimated by the TCR breadth and depth analyses. Ad26.COV2.S recipients had higher spike-specific TCR breadth than placebo recipients (P = 0.0014). Substantial breadth of spike-specific CD8+ and CD4+ T cell responses was reported after vaccination. Comparable non-spike TCR breadth was observed between vaccine and placebo recipients, consistent with only spike being contained in the vaccine.

The treatment or condition label, read with the paper, signifies: about 20 received Ad26.COV2.S at low or high dose, single or two shots; about 5 received placebo; per-sample allocation not given. Repertoires of vaccine and placebo recipients were sequenced from samples taken on day 63 after the first injection. Between 29 July and 7 August 2020, Cohort 1b enrolled approximately 26 adults aged 18-55 years at one site in Boston, USA. Ad26.COV2.S was a replication-incompetent adenovirus type 26 vector expressing a prefusion-stabilized SARS-CoV-2 spike protein from the original Wuhan strain. The immunoSEQ Assay was the method used to sequence TCRbeta CDR3 regions. After extraction, genomic DNA underwent amplification by bias-controlled multiplex PCR, followed by high-throughput sequencing. As for the authors' bioinformatics: To quantify the absolute abundance of every unique TCRbeta CDR3 region, sequences were collapsed and filtered. T cell fraction was estimated by normalizing TCRbeta template counts to usable DNA, which was measured by amplifying reference genes present in all nucleated cells. Repertoire TCRs were annotated as SARS-CoV-2-specific when V gene, CDR3 amino acid sequence and J gene were exactly matched to a known reactive TCR set. MIRA supplied the reference SARS-CoV-2 TCR set, which was filtered for enrichment in COVID-19-positive ImmuneCODE repertoires so that public or cross-reactive TCRs were removed. Drawing on the MIRA antigens, annotated TCRs were analysed further at the level of specific ORF or position within ORF. Depth was the summed frequency of annotated unique rearrangements, while breadth was defined as annotated unique rearrangements over total unique productive rearrangements. TCR breadth was compared between groups using two-sided Wilcoxon rank-sum tests. TCRdb's version of the immuneACCESS table is confined to in-frame rearrangements and falls short of the full clone set. An unresolved V gene accounts for under half of the shortfall where checked; the remainder is of unknown origin. V, J and clone size reflect that table, while D and trimming were determined from the DNA. Present in this sample are about 350,000 clones, 65% to 90% of which were seen just once. Around 11% of the sample is in the top ten clones.

Reading from cysteine to phenylalanine, the CDR3 counts 18 amino acids. Only CDR3 DNA remains: 54 bases, in frame from the first base. The germline V gene encodes CDR1 MGHRA and CDR2 YSYEKL. For this chain, trimming is 3 bases at the V end and 0 bases at the J end, and the number of junction bases without a gene match is 8. As concerns this clone: Its antigen remains undetermined. It has no much larger one-base neighbor in the sample; base qualities were not kept.

The source of this sequence is a person between 18 and 60 years old who received the Ad26.COV2.S COVID-19 vaccine or a placebo. The chain joins TRBV4-1 to TRBJ2-5; 12 bases in between match TRBD2. Here the sequenced sample was peripheral blood, taken in a trial of Ad26.COV2.S vaccine versus placebo. Here is the DNA: TGCGCCAGCAGCCAGGCTAGCGGGGGGGGACTCCACCAAGAGACCCAGTACTTC. This translates into CASSQASGGGLHQETQYF.